This T cell receptor (beta chain) was recovered during a study of T cells in Graves' hyperthyroidism and ophthalmopathy (dated by TCRdb to 2018 to 2020). Study-level background: Peripheral blood samples were taken at initial diagnosis, before any treatment was given. TCR V-J signatures able to tell the groups apart were searched for in a discovery cohort of approximately 95 patients, of whom over 40 had Graves' ophthalmopathy and around 58 had stable Graves' hyperthyroidism. Whether ophthalmopathy could be predicted prospectively was tested in an independent validation cohort made up of roughly 20 hyperthyroidism patients plus 17 patients who later progressed to ophthalmopathy. The approximately 90 discovery patients were divided at random into training and test sets in a 7:3 ratio. Thyroid tissue and blood T-cell repertoires from several Graves' hyperthyroidism patients were also compared in the study. Once sampling was done, hyperthyroidism patients were given methimazole at a starting dose of 30 mg daily, whereas ophthalmopathy patients were given high-dose intravenous methylprednisolone. The paper describes TCR Vbeta CDR3 sequencing of 135 peripheral blood samples, made up of 43 ophthalmopathy patients, some 76 hyperthyroidism patients and 17 progressor patients. The paper's findings and limits, for the study overall: In validation, the model predicted progression to ophthalmopathy a median of approximately 6.6 months before onset, with about 70% sensitivity and more than 72% specificity. Sample size was not statistically predetermined, and blinding of investigators to group allocation was not performed. A 13 V-J signature model separated ophthalmopathy from stable hyperthyroidism, with just over 85% sensitivity and roughly 82% specificity in cross-validation and 80%/75% in testing. Blood samples also contained most of the expanded thyroid clonotypes (frequency above 0.001), which suggests that blood repertoires may reflect thyroid immune responses.

Amplification of TCR beta CDR3 regions was carried out from RNA transcripts. The first round of RT-PCR for the TCR CDR3 was performed with the HTBI primer set and the Qiagen OneStep RT-PCR kit. The libraries were constructed in a second round of multiplex PCR and then size-selected and purified. Libraries were sequenced paired-end with 100 bp reads on an Illumina HiSeq2000. On the study's bioinformatics: Raw data were processed with SOAPnuke, discarding reads with adapters, uncalled bases, mean Phred below 15, or no exact constant-primer or identifier match. High-quality paired reads were merged using COPE v1.2.5, and each unique nucleotide sequence was defined as a clonotype. Clonotypes were aligned to IMGT TRBV, TRBD and TRBJ reference segments using MiTCR v1.1. Only V-J combinations with frequency above 0.0001, covering 98% to 99.2% of repertoires, were analysed. A TCS score was defined as the ratio of F50 (clonal expansion) to E x V (chaos), with BLOSUM62-based TCRdist applied between CDR3 peptides within each V-J. Welch's t-statistics and random forest reduced 500 to 650 V-J features to 13, which were used in a naive Bayes classifier (R e1071). The raw public data were reprocessed by TCRdb itself: fastp quality trimming at Q25, MiXCR clonotype calling, in-frame beta chains only. Duplicate CDR3 protein sequences are folded into a single record with the most common DNA and genes. These V and J calls are TCRdb output, not the study's own analysis. The sample includes 300,000 to 450,000 distinct CDR3 sequences, with more than 20% observed a single time. The biggest ten clones account for more than 60% of the sample.

This clonotype was observed many times. Its antigen is unknown. No much larger clone is present one base from it, and per-base qualities are unavailable. Stable Graves' hyperthyroidism was defined as no progression to ophthalmopathy during 18 months of follow-up. Hyperthyroidism patients were aged 18 to 65 years and newly diagnosed, with disease duration of less than 2 months. Exclusion was applied to patients with uncontrolled infections, other autoimmune diseases, pregnancy or lactation. Clinical symptoms, serum thyroxine and TRAb, thyroid ultrasound, and orbital computed tomography formed the basis for the diagnoses. PBMCs were separated from 7.5 to 10 ml of fresh peripheral blood using Ficoll-Paque density gradient centrifugation. Trizol reagent was used to extract total RNA, and RNA quality was then checked on an Agilent 2100 Bioanalyzer. The germline V gene provides CDR1 SNHLY and CDR2 FYNNEI. From V the trimming removes 6 bases and from J it removes 2 bases, while the gene matches leave 5 bases of the junction unaccounted for. Spanning cysteine to phenylalanine, the CDR3 consists of 15 amino acids. Only CDR3 DNA remains: 45 bases, in frame from the first base.

The chain links TRBV2 with TRBJ2-1; 9 junctional bases match TRBD2. The sequencing input was blood. This clonotype was sampled from a man aged 45-65 years with Graves' hyperthyroidism. The CDR3: CASRGGTSPYNEQFF. The DNA sequence is TGTGCCAGCAGGGGGGGGACTAGCCCCTACAATGAGCAGTTCTTC. Where the CDR3 stops, the reference TRBV2 and TRBJ2-1 genes take over; the full variable domain is EPEVTQTPSHQVTQMGQEVILRCVPISNHLYFYWYRQILGQKVEFLVSFYNNEISEKSEIFDDQFSVERPDGSNFTLKIRSTKLEDSAMYFCASRGGTSPYNEQFFGPGTRLTVL.